These T cell receptor beta chains were read from a single sample in a study of T cell responses to AZD1222 COVID-19 vaccine. Only in-frame clones appear in the TCRdb table, and some are missing; sequencing was by immunoSEQ multiplex PCR. The data contain around 100,000 clones, nearly 95% of them singletons. The sequencing used peripheral blood, collected on day 0 of AZD1222 vaccination. These receptor sequences come from an adult in good health. Each CDR3 is given with its conserved first and last residue. The D gene is left open where the match is weak. Size is stated for part of the rows, as once, few or many counts, or as a class when the clone is expanded.

TRBD2,TRBJ2-1,.,TRBV9,CASSEGGVSGYNEQFF,TGTGCCAGCAGCGAGGGAGGGGTGTCTGGCTACAATGAGCAGTTCTTC
.,TRBJ1-1,.,TRBV10-3,CAIRRDWLGTEAFF,TGTGCCATTCGTCGGGACTGGTTGGGCACTGAAGCTTTCTTT
TRBD1,TRBJ2-7,few,TRBV10-3,CAISEGLTGDRAYEQYF,TGTGCCATCAGTGAGGGACTTACCGGGGACAGGGCCTACGAGCAGTACTTC
TRBD1,TRBJ2-1,.,TRBV7-9,CASSSPGGSYNEQFF,TGTGCCAGCAGCTCCCCAGGGGGCTCCTACAATGAGCAGTTCTTC
TRBD2,TRBJ2-1,.,TRBV19,CASSASGSRYNEQFF,TGTGCCAGTAGTGCTAGCGGGAGTAGGTACAATGAGCAGTTCTTC
.,TRBJ1-1,.,TRBV12-3/TRBV12-4,CASSLGRTTEAFF,TGTGCCAGCAGTTTAGGGAGGACAACTGAAGCTTTCTTT
.,TRBJ2-5,.,TRBV12-3/TRBV12-4,CASSLEGWETQYF,TGTGCCAGCAGTTTAGAGGGCTGGGAGACCCAGTACTTC
.,TRBJ1-6,.,TRBV7-8,CASSPRPNPSNSPLHF,TGTGCCAGCAGCCCCCGGCCGAATCCATCCAATTCACCCCTCCACTTT
TRBD1,TRBJ1-5,.,TRBV4-1,CASSQAQGTVYNQPQHF,TGCGCCAGCAGCCAAGCCCAAGGGACAGTATACAATCAGCCCCAGCATTTT
TRBD2,TRBJ2-7,.,TRBV11-3,CASSLSSGGSEQYF,TGTGCCAGCAGCTTATCCTCGGGGGGGAGCGAGCAGTACTTC
TRBD2,TRBJ2-1,.,TRBV5-1,CASSLAVAGNVISEQFF,TGCGCCAGCAGCTTGGCTGTAGCGGGAAACGTAATCAGTGAGCAGTTCTTC
.,TRBJ1-1,.,TRBV29-1,CSVGTPNTEAFF,TGCAGCGTGGGGACACCCAACACTGAAGCTTTCTTT
.,TRBJ2-1,.,TRBV30,CAWSVGALYNEQFF,TGTGCCTGGAGTGTAGGTGCACTCTACAATGAGCAGTTCTTC
.,TRBJ2-3,.,TRBV5-4,CASSLAMGAGRNTQYF,TGTGCCAGCAGCTTGGCAATGGGGGCCGGGCGGAATACGCAGTATTTT
TRBD2,TRBJ2-7,.,TRBV6-5,CASRRLAEQYF,TGTGCCAGCAGGCGACTAGCCGAGCAGTACTTC
.,TRBJ1-6,.,TRBV7-3,CASSFQGGNSPLHF,TGTGCCAGCAGCTTTCAGGGCGGTAATTCACCCCTCCACTTT
.,TRBJ1-1,.,TRBV9,CASSVAGGGEAFF,TGTGCCAGCAGCGTAGCGGGTGGGGGTGAAGCTTTCTTT
.,TRBJ1-5,.,TRBV4-2,CASSPTQGSNQPQHF,TGTGCCAGCAGCCCCACACAAGGTAGCAATCAGCCCCAGCATTTT
TRBD2,TRBJ2-7,once,TRBV27,CASSPPGGGRAGQYF,TGTGCCAGCAGTCCCCCGGGGGGGGGCCGCGCTGGGCAGTACTTC
.,TRBJ2-2,.,TRBV5-1,CASSSGQSGELFF,TGCGCCAGCAGCTCAGGACAGTCCGGGGAGCTGTTTTTT
.,TRBJ1-5,once,TRBV19,CASSIGRSNQPQHF,TGTGCCAGTAGTATTGGCAGGTCCAATCAGCCCCAGCATTTT
.,TRBJ2-6,.,TRBV6-2/TRBV6-3,CASSYSAGTGANVLTF,TGTGCCAGCAGTTACTCCGCAGGGACTGGGGCCAACGTCCTGACTTTC
TRBD2,TRBJ2-3,.,TRBV28,CASSLGGFHTDTQYF,TGTGCCAGCAGCCTCGGGGGGTTTCACACAGATACGCAGTATTTT
.,TRBJ2-7,.,TRBV29-1,CSVEVTASYEQYF,TGCAGCGTTGAAGTAACAGCTTCCTACGAGCAGTACTTC
.,TRBJ2-3,.,TRBV30,CAWSVGNGDTQYF,TGTGCCTGGAGTGTAGGGAACGGAGATACGCAGTATTTT
.,TRBJ2-1,.,TRBV9,CASSVGASSSYNEQFF,TGTGCCAGCAGCGTAGGTGCTAGTTCTTCCTACAATGAGCAGTTCTTC
.,TRBJ2-3,.,TRBV7-9,CASSFITGDTQYF,TGTGCCAGCAGCTTCATCACCGGAGATACGCAGTATTTT
TRBD1,TRBJ2-5,.,TRBV28,CASSAGQGQETQYF,TGTGCCAGCAGCGCCGGACAGGGTCAAGAGACCCAGTACTTC
.,TRBJ2-1,.,TRBV5-4,CASSLDGNEQFF,TGTGCCAGCAGCTTGGATGGAAATGAGCAGTTCTTC
TRBD1,TRBJ1-6,.,TRBV6-5,CASSPTGETSPLHF,TGTGCCAGCAGTCCGACAGGGGAGACTTCACCCCTCCACTTT
TRBD1,TRBJ2-7,.,TRBV5-4,CASSSTDRGASEQYF,TGTGCCAGCAGCTCGACGGACAGGGGGGCCTCCGAGCAGTACTTC
.,TRBJ1-2,.,TRBV4-1,CASSQEFGSYGYTF,TGCGCCAGCAGCCAAGAATTCGGGTCTTATGGCTACACCTTC
.,TRBJ1-2,.,TRBV6-6,CASIRDRGMDYGYTF,TGTGCCAGCATCCGGGATCGGGGGATGGACTATGGCTACACCTTC
.,TRBJ2-5,.,TRBV5-1,CASNPGGPETQYF,TGCGCCAGCAACCCTGGGGGTCCTGAGACCCAGTACTTC
.,TRBJ2-7,once,TRBV6-1,CASSETGYEQYF,TGTGCCAGCAGTGAAACCGGCTACGAGCAGTACTTC
.,TRBJ2-2,.,TRBV3-1/TRBV3-2,CASSQVTSTGELFF,TGTGCCAGCAGCCAAGTGACGAGCACCGGGGAGCTGTTTTTT
.,TRBJ1-5,.,TRBV9,CASARGDGNQPQHF,TGTGCCAGCGCCAGGGGAGATGGCAATCAGCCCCAGCATTTT
TRBD2,TRBJ2-5,.,TRBV29-1,CSVAASGSRETQYF,TGCAGCGTTGCGGCTAGCGGGAGTCGGGAGACCCAGTACTTC
.,TRBJ1-1,.,TRBV19,CASTQEPNTEAFF,TGTGCCAGTACTCAGGAACCGAACACTGAAGCTTTCTTT
.,TRBJ2-5,.,TRBV3-1/TRBV3-2,CASSQPRKLQATPTIETQYF,TGTGCCAGCAGCCAACCCCGAAAGCTACAGGCTACCCCCACCATCGAGACCCAGTACTTC
TRBD1,TRBJ1-6,.,TRBV7-8,CASSLAGQEDLHF,TGTGCCAGCAGCTTAGCGGGACAGGAGGATCTCCACTTT
TRBD1,TRBJ1-4,few,TRBV7-2,CASSSVPGTGVEKLFF,TGTGCCAGCAGCTCAGTTCCCGGGACAGGGGTTGAAAAACTGTTTTTT
TRBD2,TRBJ2-1,.,TRBV27,CASSSLPGLAGVFEQFF,TGTGCCAGCAGTTCCCTCCCGGGACTAGCGGGAGTCTTTGAGCAGTTCTTC
.,TRBJ2-3,.,TRBV7-2,CASSSPSADTQYF,TGTGCCAGCAGCTCCCCTAGCGCAGATACGCAGTATTTT
.,TRBJ1-2,.,TRBV7-9,CASSIGSNYGYTF,TGTGCCAGCAGCATAGGGTCCAACTATGGCTACACCTTC
.,TRBJ2-7,.,TRBV7-8,CASSFRASGPSSYEQYF,TGTGCCAGCAGCTTTAGGGCGAGCGGACCCAGCTCCTACGAGCAGTACTTC
.,TRBJ2-7,once,TRBV30,CAWRRDNVGYEQYF,TGTGCCTGGAGACGGGACAATGTAGGCTACGAGCAGTACTTC
.,TRBJ1-5,.,TRBV7-2,CASSLIGGPGNQPQHF,TGTGCCAGCAGCTTAATCGGGGGGCCGGGCAATCAGCCCCAGCATTTT
TRBD2,TRBJ2-7,.,TRBV7-2,CASSLGGRAYEQYF,TGTGCCAGCAGCTTAGGCGGGAGGGCCTACGAGCAGTACTTC
.,TRBJ2-1,.,TRBV7-9,CASSLSRRQGGNEQFF,TGTGCCAGCAGCTTATCGAGGCGGCAGGGGGGCAATGAGCAGTTCTTC
.,TRBJ1-2,.,TRBV19,CASSMNLEGLVFGYTF,TGTGCCAGTAGTATGAATTTAGAGGGGCTTGTTTTTGGCTACACCTTC
TRBD2,TRBJ2-2,once,TRBV7-2,CASSQWSGRDTGELFF,TGTGCCAGCAGCCAGTGGAGCGGGAGGGACACCGGGGAGCTGTTTTTT
.,TRBJ2-7,.,TRBV9,CASSVALSDEQYF,TGTGCCAGCAGCGTAGCTCTCTCCGACGAGCAGTACTTC
.,TRBJ2-1,.,TRBV7-3,CASSQEREYISEQFF,TGTGCCAGCAGCCAAGAACGGGAGTACATTAGTGAGCAGTTCTTC